One and the same sample provided the 21 T cell receptor beta chains below, sequenced in a study of blood T cell repertoires in COVID-19. Sequencing used immunoSEQ multiplex PCR; TCRdb keeps in-frame clones, though not all of them. The sample includes 240,000 or so clones, around 87% of them seen just once. Sequencing was done on a sample of PBMCs or T cells enriched from blood (not recorded which). Every receptor here comes from a woman aged 35 to 49 with acute COVID-19.

The chain employs TRBV7-9 and TRBJ2-7; no reliable D call. The CDR3 runs 12 residues. Germline CDR1 SEHNR, CDR2 FQNEAQ (reference sequence). Between the trimmed V and J ends, which lost 5 bases and 2 bases, there was a span of 7 bases. DNA for the CDR3: TGTGCCAGCAGCCCCAGTACCTACGAGCAGTACTTC. Residues: CASSPSTYEQYF.

The chain employs TRBV7-2 and TRBJ2-2; TRBD2 aligns across 9 bases. Trimming took 2 bases from V and 4 from J; bases not matched to a gene: 2. Germline loops: CDR1 SGHTA, CDR2 FQGNSA. This CDR3 is 15 amino acids long. CDR3 sequence reads: CASSLLAGRTGELFF. The CDR3 DNA reads TGTGCCAGCAGCTTACTAGCGGGGCGCACCGGGGAGCTGTTTTTT.

The chain recombines TRBV10-2 with TRBJ2-3; no clear D gene. Trimming cost V 0 bases and J 7 bases, with 8 bases left between them. There are 13 residues in the CDR3. Per the germline V gene, CDR1 is WSHSY and CDR2 is SAAADI. CDR3 coding DNA: TGCGCCAGCAGTGAGTCTAGGAGCAATACGCAGTATTTT. Encoded protein: CASSESRSNTQYF.

The V call is TRBV5-1, the J call TRBJ1-4, with D possibly TRBD1 on 6 matching bases. The CDR3 extends over 15 amino acids. In germline, CDR1 is SGHRS, CDR2 YFSETQ. The V and J ends lost 7 bases and 4 bases respectively, with 17 bases between them. The CDR3 region is CASSDSGAGNEKLFF. The CDR3 bases are TGCGCCAGCTCCGATTCAGGGGCGGGTAATGAAAAACTGTTTTTT.

This clone has just one count. The chain has TRBV7-3 and TRBJ2-2; no clear D. Germline lookup yields CDR1 SGHTA and CDR2 FQGTGA. The CDR3 contains 15 residues. With 1 base removed from V and 1 base from J, the gap between germline ends came to 7 bases. CDR3 residues: CASSLSSQNTGELFF. CDR3 nucleotide sequence: TGTGCCAGCAGCTTAAGTTCCCAGAACACCGGGGAGCTGTTTTTT.

This clone occurred a few times. CDR3 in amino acids: CAISESVRVSKGYTF. CDR3 coding DNA: TGTGCCATCAGTGAGTCGGTCAGGGTTTCAAAGGGCTACACCTTC. V and J are TRBV10-3 and TRBJ1-2; D might be TRBD1 (5 bases). Germline-derived CDR1 and CDR2 are ENHRY and SYGVKD. The CDR3 is 15 amino acids. Trimming removed 0 bases at V and 8 bases at J, with 16 bases between.

The V call is TRBV5-1, the J call TRBJ1-6; TRBD1 matches 7 bases. V lost 5 bases to trimming and J lost 8 bases; unmatched junction nucleotides: 1. This CDR3 region has 12 residues. CDR1 is SGHRS and CDR2 is YFSETQ in the germline V gene. Here the CDR3 reads CASSTGDSPLHF. CDR3 bases: TGCGCCAGCAGTACAGGGGATTCACCCCTCCACTTT.

V usage is TRBV7-8 and J usage is TRBJ2-1; D is undetermined. Germline CDR1 reads SGHVS; CDR2 reads FQNEAQ. CDR3 length equals 15 residues. Trimming removed 2 bases from V and 6 bases from J, with 14 bases in between. The DNA for the CDR3 is TGTGCCAGCAGCTTATCCGAGACAATCGCCAATGAGCAGTTCTTC. As protein: CASSLSETIANEQFF.

The chain carries TRBV11-3 and TRBJ1-1; D uncertain. Germline loops: CDR1 SGHNT, CDR2 YENEEA. With 4 bases removed from V and 4 bases from J, the gap between germline ends came to 7 bases. The length of the CDR3 is 12 residues. The CDR3 DNA follows: TGTGCCAGCAGCTCCTCAGGCACTGAAGCTTTCTTT. Translation: CASSSSGTEAFF.

V is TRBV6-5 and J is TRBJ1-2, with 9 bases matching TRBD1. The CDR3 sequence is 15 residues long. Germline V CDR1 and CDR2: MNHEY, SVGAGI. V lost 6 bases, J lost 2 bases, and 7 bases stayed unmatched. The CDR3 protein is CASREGTGTNYGYTF. The DNA of the CDR3 is TGTGCCAGCAGGGAGGGGACAGGGACGAACTATGGCTACACCTTC.

This chain connects TRBV6-1 to TRBJ1-5; tentative D call: TRBD1 (5 bases). The V gene's germline CDR1 is MNHNS and CDR2 SASEGT. V was clipped by 1 base and J by 4 bases, with 8 bases between them. The CDR3 is made up of 14 amino acids. The CDR3 reads CASSEVGGNQPQHF. The CDR3 coding sequence is TGTGCCAGCAGTGAAGTGGGGGGTAATCAGCCCCAGCATTTT.

J is TRBJ2-3 and V is TRBV7-2; 9 bases are a match to TRBD1. The CDR3 covers 18 residues. V trimming: 2 bases; J trimming: 0 bases; junction bases outside the gene matches: 9. Germline CDR1 reads SGHTA; CDR2 reads FQGNSA. CDR3 residues: CASSLRIGTGSSTDTQYF. The CDR3 DNA follows: TGTGCCAGCAGCTTAAGGATCGGGACAGGGAGCAGCACAGATACGCAGTATTTT.

The chain is built from TRBV18 and TRBJ2-5; D uncertain. The CDR3 consists of 12 residues. Germline V CDR1 and CDR2: KGHSH, LQKENI. V was pared by 6 bases and J by 2 bases, with 7 bases between. The CDR3: CASSLLQETQYF. The CDR3 DNA reads as TGTGCCAGCTCTCTCCTACAAGAGACCCAGTACTTC.

The CDR3 nucleotides are TGTGCCAGCAGCCATAAGCGGGAGGGCCGGGATACGCAGTATTTT. It translates to CASSHKREGRDTQYF. This rearrangement joins TRBV11-3 to TRBJ2-3; 10 positions match TRBD2. The length of the CDR3 is 15 residues. The trim removed 5 bases at V and 6 bases at J, leaving 8 bases unmatched. The germline gives CDR1 SGHNT, CDR2 YENEEA.

This clone was detected once. V is TRBV10-1 and J is TRBJ2-1, with a weak D call TRBD1 (5 bases). Looked up from germline, CDR1 is WNHNN and CDR2 is SYGVQD (reference sequence). CDR3 length: 15 residues. Between the trimmed V and J ends, which lost 6 bases and 0 bases, there was a span of 12 bases. This chain's CDR3 is CASSDDSDSYNEQFF. CDR3 DNA: TGCGCCAGCAGCGATGACAGTGACTCCTACAATGAGCAGTTCTTC.

V and J are TRBV2 and TRBJ2-7; a possible D gene is TRBD2 (6 bases). Per germline, CDR1 SNHLY and CDR2 FYNNEI. The germline V and J ends were trimmed by 4 bases and 4 bases, with 20 bases remaining between them. The CDR3 covers 16 residues. This chain's CDR3 is CASSASLWEAGYEQYF. In DNA form, the CDR3 reads TGTGCCAGCAGTGCGTCCTTGTGGGAGGCTGGGTACGAGCAGTACTTC.

This clone was observed a few times. J is TRBJ2-3 and V is TRBV9; the D gene is possibly TRBD1 (5 bases). The germline CDR1 and CDR2 sequences are SGDLS and YYNGEE. CDR3 length: 14 amino acids. The V gene lost 4 bases and the J gene lost 1 base, with 10 bases spanning the gap. CDR3 amino acids: CASSRQYGTDTQYF. The CDR3 coding sequence is TGTGCCAGCAGCCGACAGTACGGCACAGATACGCAGTATTTT.

The chain links TRBV12-3 or TRBV12-4 to TRBJ2-5; D is ambiguous. V lost 6 bases and J 4 bases, leaving 9 bases between the germline ends. The CDR3 loop spans 12 amino acids. The DNA of the CDR3 is TGTGCCAGCAGCCCCAGGATAGAGACCCAGTACTTC. Translated: CASSPRIETQYF.

This clone was found a few times. The DNA for the CDR3 is TGTGCCAGTAGTAGCCCCTCTCTGGCGGTTTACAATGAGCAGTTCTTC. This encodes CASSSPSLAVYNEQFF. V and J are TRBV19 and TRBJ2-1; D uncertain. CDR1 and CDR2 from the germline V gene are LNHDA and SQIVND (reference sequence). V lost 4 bases to trimming and J lost 4 bases, with 17 bases between them. There are 16 residues in the CDR3.

The V call is TRBV29-1, the J call TRBJ2-1; D not resolved. CDR1 and CDR2 from the germline V gene are SQVTM and ANQGSEA. With 4 bases removed from V and 3 bases from J, the gap between germline ends came to 10 bases. This CDR3 has 13 amino acids. CDR3 coding DNA: TGCAGCGTTGTCGAGCCCCTCTACAATGAGCAGTTCTTC. Translation: CSVVEPLYNEQFF.

V gene TRBV9 combines with J gene TRBJ1-3, with 10 bases identical to TRBD1. In germline, CDR1 is SGDLS, CDR2 YYNGEE. The ends lost 3 bases at V and 2 bases at J; junction bases unmatched: 5. The CDR3 runs to 16 residues. The CDR3 nucleotides read TGTGCCAGCAGCGAAACCGGGACAGGGGCTGGAAACACCATATATTTT. Protein sequence: CASSETGTGAGNTIYF.